This section outlines one T cell receptor beta chain sequence together with its context. Trimming took 0 bases from V and 7 from J, leaving 5 bases between them. CDR3 size: 12 residues. The germline gives CDR1 SGHTA, CDR2 FQGNSA. The source of the sample is a study of blood T cell repertoires in COVID-19. About the research overall: T cells, B-cell-depleted T cells, or PBMCs provided the cDNA or gDNA that served as material.

In the original workflow: Amplification from reference gene primers served as the basis for estimated nucleated cell counts. Profiled with immunoSEQ multiplex PCR; TCRdb holds only in-frame clones, not every one. D and trimming were read from the DNA, whereas the V and J calls and clone size are those reported in that table. The data hold approximately 230,000 clones, with 70% to 90% observed a single time. Sequenced sample: peripheral blood. The V call is TRBV7-2, the J call TRBJ2-3, with unresolved D. This receptor was obtained from a woman aged 40 to 50 who had recovered from COVID-19. As DNA, the CDR3 is TGTGCCAGCAGCTTAGCTTTCAATACGCAGTATTTT. This gives the protein CASSLAFNTQYF.